This entry features one T cell receptor beta chain sequence. Its antigen remains unidentified. Sequencing was performed with immunoSEQ multiplex PCR; in TCRdb, only in-frame clones are kept and a portion is missing. The sample records under 150,000 clones, 86% being singletons. This entry belongs to a study of Ad26.COV2.S vaccination and SARS-CoV-2 variants. The CDR3 is made up of 12 amino acids. The germline CDR1 and CDR2 sequences are MNHEY and SVGEGT. Deletions cut 2 bases from V and 8 bases from J, with 6 bases between. General observations from the study: Vaccinees displayed broader spike-specific TCR repertoires than placebo recipients. In TCR breadth and depth analyses, total T cell responses may have been underestimated. Recipients of either vaccine or placebo displayed similar breadth of non-spike TCRs.

The receptor was derived from a human donor who had recovered from COVID-19. This material consisted of peripheral blood, taken after recovery from COVID-19. The chain links TRBV6-2 or TRBV6-3 to TRBJ1-4, with D unclear. This CDR3 reads CASSYSEEKLFF. CDR3 DNA: TGTGCCAGCAGTTACAGCGAAGAAAAACTGTTTTTT.